This TCR beta chain appears in the sequencing data of a study of shared clonotypes between healthy human individuals. The overall study: CD4 naive and memory got three plates each, CD8 naive two, CD8 memory one.

Study findings and constraints: In a few donors, 4.5% to 5.5% of naive CD4 clonotypes appeared in common. Shared clonotypes across all four donors exceeded non-shared ones in generation probability.

Worth noting for this clone: Its target is unknown.

V shed 2 bases and J shed 5 bases, with 15 bases lying between them. There are 15 residues in the CDR3. Germline CDR1 is SEHNR and CDR2 is FQNEAQ (reference sequence). Original handling: Junction-only immunoSEQ sequences carried no quality scores, so filtering differed. Sequencing used immunoSEQ multiplex PCR; TCRdb keeps in-frame clones, though not all of them. That table furnishes V, J and clone size, whereas the DNA furnished D and trimming. The table includes about 960,000 clones, over 75% detected once. This clonotype was sampled from a man younger than 30 in good health. The chain joins TRBV7-9 to TRBJ1-2, with D unresolved. The sample comprised memory CD4+ T cells sorted from blood. Sample subset: CD45RA-negative fraction. Here the CDR3 reads CASSLRQDKEYGYTF. The CDR3 DNA is TGTGCCAGCAGCTTAAGGCAAGATAAGGAGTATGGCTACACCTTC.